This T cell receptor (beta chain) was recovered during a study of early T cells in non-severe SARS-CoV-2 infection. Study context: Investigators sequenced bulk RNA drawn from unsorted whole blood, and chains remained unpaired.

cDNA molecules, individually, were tagged with unique molecular identifiers. TCRdb used MiXCR to reprocess the 5' RACE reads, holding one entry per CDR3 protein. The table has some 71,000 distinct CDR3 sequences, approximately 11% seen once. Findings of the study overall: Sequences matched to VDJdb favored anti-spike CD8 responses, while private and CD4 specificities were missed.

This clonotype was recorded a few times. Its antigen is unidentified. This CDR3 is built from 15 residues. V lost 0 bases and J lost 5, with 15 bases in between. Germline CDR1 and CDR2: SGHRS and YFSETQ. This receptor was taken from an adult who was a healthcare worker with PCR-confirmed SARS-CoV-2 infection or an uninfected control (not recorded which). The chain links TRBV5-1 to TRBJ2-7; D is possibly TRBD2 (6 bases). Sample: whole blood, taken at baseline. CDR3 region: CASSLAGSSSDEQYF. The CDR3 DNA reads as TGCGCCAGCAGCTTGGCCGGGAGTAGTAGCGACGAGCAGTACTTC.